The present T cell receptor beta chain was sequenced within a study of blood T cell repertoires in COVID-19. Whole-study context: Samples of COVID-19 (acute and convalescent) were obtained from the United States, Italy and Spain. The analysed material was cDNA or gDNA that came from T cells, B-cell-depleted T cells, or PBMCs.

In the original processing: By means of reference gene primer amplification, nucleated cell counts were estimated. The table came from immunoSEQ multiplex PCR; TCRdb's copy has only in-frame clones and leaves some out. Clone size and the V and J calls come from that table; the DNA yielded D and trimming. The sample shows about 240,000 clones, approximately 86% of them seen only once. The CDR3 sequence is 13 residues long. Germline loops: CDR1 MNHEY, CDR2 SVGAGI. V was pared by 6 bases and J by 4 bases, with 10 bases between. The chain joins TRBV6-5 to TRBJ2-1, with a tentative D call TRBD2 (6 bases). Sequenced sample: peripheral blood. The clonotype originates from a woman in her sixties or seventies with active or convalescent COVID-19. CDR3 coding DNA: TGTGCCAGCAGCCCCGGGAGTTACAATGAGCAGTTCTTC. It yields the protein CASSPGSYNEQFF.